The source of this T cell receptor (beta chain) is a study of blood T cells in healthy people across ages. This CDR3 region has 16 residues. Germline assignment: CDR1 KGHDR and CDR2 SFDVKD. Trimming removed 4 bases at V and 2 bases at J, with 14 bases between. A second PCR of 7 to 11 cycles used a sample-barcoded 5' primer and a J-beta primer mix. All cDNA molecules were each tagged by a template-switch adaptor with 12 random nucleotides. Via MiXCR, TCRdb re-called the 5' RACE reads, giving one row per CDR3 protein. The sample shows approximately 730,000 distinct CDR3 sequences, about 53% of them seen only once. Researchers collected ten milliliters of peripheral blood from every single donor. They isolated at least 6 million PBMCs from each sample. General observations from the study: Diversity was estimated from one million T cells, and these estimates were considered underestimates.

A note on this clonotype: The target antigen is unknown.

The V call is TRBV24-1, the J call TRBJ2-1; tentatively, D is TRBD1 or TRBD2 (5 bases each). Sequenced sample: blood. The sequence was obtained from an elderly man in good health. The CDR3 spells CATSDPGTKTYNEQFF. DNA of the CDR3: TGTGCCACCAGTGACCCCGGGACCAAAACCTACAATGAGCAGTTCTTC.